This T cell receptor beta chain was retrieved from a study of cytomegalovirus exposure and HLA in healthy donors. V shed 4 bases and J 9 bases; nucleotides not matched to a gene: 11. This CDR3 is built from 14 residues. Germline loops: CDR1 SGHRS, CDR2 YFSETQ. PCR employed 60 Vbeta and 13 Jbeta primers. The method was immunoSEQ multiplex PCR; TCRdb's version includes in-frame clones alone and lacks a portion of them. The data contain 130,000 or so clones, 80% of them singletons. Donors in the study were healthy people who gave bone marrow. In this sample, this clone turned up a few times. The sequencing input was PBMCs. The rearrangement links TRBV5-1 to TRBJ1-2, with TRBD1 matching over 8 bases. This TCR derives from a young man in good health and CMV-seronegative. CDR3 residues: CASSTAGTGLSYTF. The DNA for the CDR3 is TGCGCCAGCAGCACAGCCGGGACAGGACTAAGCTACACCTTC. The full variable domain, in which reference TRBV5-1 and TRBJ1-2 provide the parts outside the CDR3, is KAGVTQTPRYLIKTRGQQVTLSCSPISGHRSVSWYQQTPGQGLQFLFEYFSETQRNKGNFPGRFSGRQFSNSRSEMNVSTLELGDSALYLCASSTAGTGLSYTFGSGTRLTVV.